These T cell receptor beta chains were read from a single sample in a study of blood T cell repertoires in COVID-19. Using immunoSEQ multiplex PCR, the repertoire was profiled, and TCRdb retains in-frame clones only, with some absent. The profile shows about 240,000 clones, roughly 80% of them singletons. Sequenced material: peripheral blood. These receptors all come from a woman of 80 years or more with COVID-19, enrolled during active disease. CDR3s include the opening cysteine and the closing phenylalanine or tryptophan. D genes are given only for firm matches. Where a row states a size, it is once, few, many or the class of an expanded clone; other rows omit it.

d_call,v_call,j_call,clone_size,cdr3_aa,cdr3_nt
NA,TRBV5-4,TRBJ1-2,NA,CASSLPRQQNYGYTF,TGTGCCAGCTCACTTCCGAGGCAGCAGAACTATGGCTACACCTTC
NA,TRBV18,TRBJ2-3,NA,CASSGWTAPDTQYF,TGTGCCAGCTCAGGTTGGACAGCCCCAGATACGCAGTATTTT
NA,TRBV4-3,TRBJ2-7,NA,CASSQDLVYEQYF,TGCGCCAGCAGCCAAGATCTAGTATACGAGCAGTACTTC
NA,TRBV5-1,TRBJ2-6,NA,CASSLGAGMISGANVLTF,TGCGCCAGCAGCTTGGGGGCGGGGATGATTTCTGGGGCCAACGTCCTGACTTTC
NA,TRBV18,TRBJ1-6,few,CASSPDSYSPLHF,TGTGCCAGCTCACCGGACAGTTACTCACCCCTCCACTTT
NA,TRBV7-2,TRBJ2-2,NA,CASSLGQGVPDGELFF,TGTGCCAGCAGCTTAGGGCAAGGGGTCCCGGACGGGGAGCTGTTTTTT
NA,TRBV2,TRBJ1-1,NA,CASSEQGSTEAFF,TGTGCCAGCAGTGAGCAGGGAAGCACTGAAGCTTTCTTT
NA,TRBV6-5,TRBJ1-2,NA,CASTPGGDFYGYTF,TGTGCCAGCACCCCCGGAGGTGACTTCTATGGCTACACCTTC
TRBD2,TRBV3-1/TRBV3-2,TRBJ2-5,once,CASSQDSTSGGLGTQYF,TGTGCCAGCAGCCAGGATTCGACTAGCGGGGGCCTGGGGACCCAGTACTTC
NA,TRBV11-2,TRBJ1-4,NA,CASSPQGLGEKLFF,TGTGCCAGCAGCCCACAGGGCTTAGGTGAAAAACTGTTTTTT
NA,TRBV18,TRBJ2-5,NA,CASSPPINRETQYF,TGTGCCAGCTCACCACCGATCAACAGGGAGACCCAGTACTTC
NA,TRBV19,TRBJ2-3,NA,CASSINTGRATDTQYF,TGTGCCAGTAGTATCAATACAGGGCGTGCCACAGATACGCAGTATTTT
NA,TRBV21-1,TRBJ2-7,NA,CASSKSLRTDHYEQYF,TGTGCCAGCAGCAAATCTCTTAGGACAGATCACTACGAGCAGTACTTC
NA,TRBV18,TRBJ1-2,NA,CASSPGAQSNGYTF,TGTGCCAGCTCACCAGGGGCTCAGAGTAATGGCTACACCTTC
NA,TRBV27,TRBJ2-4,once,CASSWGSGANIQYF,TGTGCCAGCTCCTGGGGTAGTGGGGCGAACATTCAGTACTTC
NA,TRBV19,TRBJ2-3,NA,CASSLGAGTDTQYF,TGTGCCAGTAGTCTGGGGGCAGGAACAGATACGCAGTATTTT
NA,TRBV7-2,TRBJ1-5,NA,CASSLAGDTPTQSHF,TGTGCCAGCAGCTTAGCAGGGGACACCCCCACCCAATCGCATTTT
NA,TRBV3-1/TRBV3-2,TRBJ1-1,few,CASSQVSFTPTEAFF,TGTGCCAGCAGCCAAGTAAGTTTCACTCCCACTGAAGCTTTCTTT
TRBD2,TRBV27,TRBJ2-1,NA,CASGSGTSVYNEQFF,TGTGCCAGCGGGTCCGGGACTAGCGTCTACAATGAGCAGTTCTTC
NA,TRBV21-1,TRBJ1-1,once,CASSKGRGGTEAFF,TGTGCCAGCAGCAAAGGGAGGGGAGGCACTGAAGCTTTCTTT
NA,TRBV3-1/TRBV3-2,TRBJ1-2,NA,CASSQGGGYGYTF,TGTGCCAGCAGCCAAGGAGGGGGCTATGGCTACACCTTC
TRBD1,TRBV3-1/TRBV3-2,TRBJ2-7,NA,CASSPGTATYEQYF,TGTGCCAGCAGCCCCGGGACAGCCACCTACGAGCAGTACTTC
NA,TRBV6-1,TRBJ2-7,NA,CASSERAGTAYEQYF,TGTGCCAGCAGTGAACGGGCGGGGACCGCCTACGAGCAGTACTTC
NA,TRBV6-4,TRBJ1-5,many,CASINLTEADQPQHF,TGTGCCAGCATTAACTTAACAGAAGCGGATCAGCCCCAGCATTTT
NA,TRBV5-4,TRBJ2-3,few,CASRPTDSSTDTQYF,TGTGCCAGCAGGCCGACAGATTCTAGCACAGATACGCAGTATTTT
NA,TRBV18,TRBJ1-1,NA,CASSPLLSEAFF,TGTGCCAGCTCACCACTTCTGTCGGAGGCTTTCTTT
NA,TRBV5-1,TRBJ1-1,few,CASSLVGGNTEAFF,TGCGCCAGCAGCTTGGTAGGGGGGAACACTGAAGCTTTCTTT
TRBD1,TRBV5-1,TRBJ1-2,NA,CASSPGQGPITIYGYTF,TGCGCCAGCAGCCCGGGACAGGGGCCCATCACAATCTATGGCTACACCTTC
TRBD1,TRBV30,TRBJ1-1,NA,CAWAWTGDNTEAFF,TGTGCCTGGGCCTGGACAGGGGATAACACTGAAGCTTTCTTT
TRBD1,TRBV6-2/TRBV6-3,TRBJ1-5,NA,CASSYGTGGNQPQHF,TGTGCCAGCAGTTACGGGACAGGGGGCAATCAGCCCCAGCATTTT
NA,TRBV30,TRBJ1-4,NA,CAWGGHSFEKLFF,TGTGCCTGGGGGGGACATTCTTTTGAAAAACTGTTTTTT
TRBD2,TRBV4-1,TRBJ2-3,NA,CASSLSPSGTSTDTQYF,TGCGCCAGCAGCCTATCTCCTAGCGGGACCAGCACAGATACGCAGTATTTT
NA,TRBV4-1,TRBJ1-2,NA,CASSRVGGNYGYTF,TGCGCCAGCAGCCGGGTCGGGGGAAACTATGGCTACACCTTC
TRBD1,TRBV30,TRBJ1-5,NA,CAWKPPGQGIQPQHF,TGTGCCTGGAAACCCCCGGGACAGGGGATCCAGCCCCAGCATTTT
NA,TRBV18,TRBJ2-5,NA,CASSRIQGSQETQYF,TGTGCCAGCTCTCGAATCCAGGGCAGCCAAGAGACCCAGTACTTC
NA,TRBV4-2,TRBJ1-1,NA,CASSQAQMSFF,TGTGCCAGCAGCCAAGCCCAAATGTCCTTCTTT
TRBD1,TRBV28,TRBJ1-2,NA,CASSRGGASNYGYTF,TGTGCCAGCAGCAGAGGGGGCGCCTCTAACTATGGCTACACCTTC
TRBD2,TRBV27,TRBJ2-2,NA,CASSSSGTMNTGELFF,TGTGCCAGCAGTTCCTCCGGGACTATGAACACCGGGGAGCTGTTTTTT
NA,TRBV30,TRBJ2-7,NA,CAWAPSGNEQYF,TGTGCCTGGGCCCCTTCGGGAAACGAGCAGTACTTC
TRBD1,TRBV4-1,TRBJ1-5,once,CASSQAGGRDQPQHF,TGCGCCAGCAGCCAAGCAGGGGGCAGGGATCAGCCCCAGCATTTT
TRBD1,TRBV5-1,TRBJ1-1,NA,CASSLQGPMNTEAFF,TGCGCCAGCAGCTTACAGGGGCCCATGAACACTGAAGCTTTCTTT
NA,TRBV18,TRBJ2-1,NA,CASSPLIYNEQFF,TGTGCCAGCTCACCACTAATCTACAATGAGCAGTTCTTC
TRBD2,TRBV7-3,TRBJ2-1,NA,CASSSLGTSGTSSYNEQFF,TGTGCCAGCAGCTCGCTAGGGACTAGCGGGACCAGCTCCTACAATGAGCAGTTCTTC
TRBD1,TRBV5-1,TRBJ1-1,NA,CASSLEGGTGSTEAFF,TGCGCCAGCAGCTTGGAGGGCGGGACAGGGTCCACTGAAGCTTTCTTT
TRBD1,TRBV5-1,TRBJ2-7,NA,CASSRGTGLQHSYEQYF,TGCGCCAGCAGCAGGGGGACAGGCCTTCAACACTCCTACGAGCAGTACTTC
NA,TRBV9,TRBJ2-5,once,CASSVGGGKETQYF,TGTGCCAGCAGCGTAGGTGGGGGGAAAGAGACCCAGTACTTC
NA,TRBV11-3,TRBJ2-6,once,CASSLDQGVLTF,TGTGCCAGCAGCTTAGATCAGGGGGTCCTGACTTTC
NA,TRBV18,TRBJ2-3,NA,CASSTTDTDTQYF,TGTGCCAGCTCCACCACAGACACAGATACGCAGTATTTT
TRBD1,TRBV6-5,TRBJ1-2,NA,CASSYQGASGYTF,TGTGCCAGCAGTTACCAGGGGGCGAGTGGCTACACCTTC
TRBD1,TRBV30,TRBJ1-5,NA,CAWSSATGTGNQPQHF,TGTGCCTGGAGTTCTGCGACCGGGACAGGCAATCAGCCCCAGCATTTT
TRBD1,TRBV15,TRBJ2-2,NA,CATSRDQQGAGGELFF,TGTGCCACCAGCAGAGATCAACAGGGGGCTGGCGGGGAGCTGTTTTTT
TRBD1,TRBV5-4,TRBJ1-4,once,CASSIQGESEKLFF,TGTGCCAGCAGCATACAGGGGGAAAGTGAAAAACTGTTTTTT
NA,TRBV6-2/TRBV6-3,TRBJ2-7,once,CASSYPPGLIYEQYF,TGTGCCAGCAGTTACCCCCCCGGACTTATCTACGAGCAGTACTTC